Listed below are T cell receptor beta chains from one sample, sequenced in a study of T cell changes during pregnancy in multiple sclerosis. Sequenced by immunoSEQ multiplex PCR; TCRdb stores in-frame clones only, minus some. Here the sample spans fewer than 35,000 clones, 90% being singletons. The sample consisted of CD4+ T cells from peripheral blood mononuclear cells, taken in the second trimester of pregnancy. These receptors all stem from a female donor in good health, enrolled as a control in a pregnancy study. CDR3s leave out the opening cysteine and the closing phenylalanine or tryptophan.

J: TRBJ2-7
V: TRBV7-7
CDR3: ASSLLGTRSGDFSYEQY

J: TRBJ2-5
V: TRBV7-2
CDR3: ASSLDAGLKGKETQY

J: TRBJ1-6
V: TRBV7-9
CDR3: ASSSNRVRRSYNSPLH

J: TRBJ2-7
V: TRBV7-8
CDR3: ASSFLPGQGISEQY

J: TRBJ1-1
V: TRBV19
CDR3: ASRQGAGTEAF

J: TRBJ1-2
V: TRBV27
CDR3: ASTSPGQGGGYT

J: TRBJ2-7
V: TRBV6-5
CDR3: ASSTGTVISYEQY

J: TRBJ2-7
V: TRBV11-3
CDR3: ASSELAGSYEQY

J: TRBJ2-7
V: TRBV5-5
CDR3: ASSLDPYAGVEQY

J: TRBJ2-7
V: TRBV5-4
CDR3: ASRLDRGPGEQY

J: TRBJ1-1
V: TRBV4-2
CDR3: ASSQAGTGWDTEAF

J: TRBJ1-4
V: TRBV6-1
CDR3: ASGTGGWSEKLF

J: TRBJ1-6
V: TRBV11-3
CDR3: ASSLAAGQNNSPLH

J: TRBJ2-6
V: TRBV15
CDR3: ATSREFGGANVLT

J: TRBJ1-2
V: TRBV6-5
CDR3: ASSYDRYGYT

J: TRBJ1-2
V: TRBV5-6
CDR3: ASSPPSQGKSGYT